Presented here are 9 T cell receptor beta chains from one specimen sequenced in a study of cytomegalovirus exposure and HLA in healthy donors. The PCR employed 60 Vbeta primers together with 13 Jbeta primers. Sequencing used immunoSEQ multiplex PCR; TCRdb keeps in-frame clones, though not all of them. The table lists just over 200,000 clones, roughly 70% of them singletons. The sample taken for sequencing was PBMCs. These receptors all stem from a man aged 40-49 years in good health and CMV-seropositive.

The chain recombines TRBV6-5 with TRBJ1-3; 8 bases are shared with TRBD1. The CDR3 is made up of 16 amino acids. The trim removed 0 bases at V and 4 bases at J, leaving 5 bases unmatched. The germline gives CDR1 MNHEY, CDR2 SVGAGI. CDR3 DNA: TGTGCCAGCAGTTACTCGGGACAGGATCGCGGAAACACCATATATTTT. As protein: CASSYSGQDRGNTIYF.

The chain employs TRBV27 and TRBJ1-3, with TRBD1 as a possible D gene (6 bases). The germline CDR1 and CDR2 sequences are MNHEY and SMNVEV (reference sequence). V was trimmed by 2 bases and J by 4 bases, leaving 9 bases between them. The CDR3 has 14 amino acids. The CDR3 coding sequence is TGTGCCAGCAGTTTAGCAGGGGCGGGAAACACCATATATTTT. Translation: CASSLAGAGNTIYF.

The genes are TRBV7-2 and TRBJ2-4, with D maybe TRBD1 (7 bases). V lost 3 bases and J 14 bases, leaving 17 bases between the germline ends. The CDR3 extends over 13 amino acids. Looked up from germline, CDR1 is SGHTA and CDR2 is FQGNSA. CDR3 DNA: TGTGCCAGCAGCTTGAAAACGGGGGACAGTGAGTACTTC. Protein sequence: CASSLKTGDSEYF.

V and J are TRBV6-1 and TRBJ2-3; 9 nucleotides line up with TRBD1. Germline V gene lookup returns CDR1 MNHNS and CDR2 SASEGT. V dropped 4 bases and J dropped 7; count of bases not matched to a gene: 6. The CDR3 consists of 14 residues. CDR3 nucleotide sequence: TGTGCCAGCAGTGGGGGACAGGGCCGGAATACGCAGTATTTT. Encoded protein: CASSGGQGRNTQYF.

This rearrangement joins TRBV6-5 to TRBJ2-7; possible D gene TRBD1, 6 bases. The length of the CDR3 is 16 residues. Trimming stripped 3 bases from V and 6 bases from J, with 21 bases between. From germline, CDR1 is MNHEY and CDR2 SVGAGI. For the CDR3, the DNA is TGTGCCAGCAGTTATAGCGCGGCAGGGGTCCCCCGCGAGCAGTACTTC. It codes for CASSYSAAGVPREQYF.

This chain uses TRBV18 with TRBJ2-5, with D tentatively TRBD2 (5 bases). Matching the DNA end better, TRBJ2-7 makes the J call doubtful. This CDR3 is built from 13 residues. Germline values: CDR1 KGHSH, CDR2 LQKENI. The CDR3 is CASSQSGTNEQYF. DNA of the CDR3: TGTGCCAGCTCGCAAAGCGGAACCAACGAGCAGTACTTC.

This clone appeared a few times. As DNA, the CDR3 is TGTGCCAGCAGTCTGCGGGACTCAGGCACCGGGGAGCTGTTTTTT. This encodes CASSLRDSGTGELFF. This chain joins TRBV7-9 and TRBJ2-2; a possible D gene is TRBD2 (6 bases). The germline V and J ends were trimmed by 6 bases and 4 bases, with 15 bases remaining between them. This CDR3 has 15 amino acids. Germline assignment: CDR1 SEHNR and CDR2 FQNEAQ (reference sequence).

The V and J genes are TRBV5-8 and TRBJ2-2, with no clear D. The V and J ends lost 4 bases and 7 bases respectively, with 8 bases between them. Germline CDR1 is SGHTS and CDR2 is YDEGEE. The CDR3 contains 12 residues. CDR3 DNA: TGTGCCAGCAGCCCTCGGGTCGGGGAGCTGTTTTTT. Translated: CASSPRVGELFF. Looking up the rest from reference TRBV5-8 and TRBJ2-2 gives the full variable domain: EAGVTQSPTHLIKTRGQQATLRCSPISGHTSVYWYQQALGLGLQFLLWYDEGEERNRGNFPPRFSGRQFPNYSSELNVNALELEDSALYLCASSPRVGELFFGEGSRLTVL.

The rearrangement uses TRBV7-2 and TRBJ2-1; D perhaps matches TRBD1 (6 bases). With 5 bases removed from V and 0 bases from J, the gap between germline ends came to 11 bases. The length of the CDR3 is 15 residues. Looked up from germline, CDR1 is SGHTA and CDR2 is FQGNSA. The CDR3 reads CASSIGQSSYNEQFF. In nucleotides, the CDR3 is TGTGCCAGCAGCATAGGACAGAGCTCCTACAATGAGCAGTTCTTC.